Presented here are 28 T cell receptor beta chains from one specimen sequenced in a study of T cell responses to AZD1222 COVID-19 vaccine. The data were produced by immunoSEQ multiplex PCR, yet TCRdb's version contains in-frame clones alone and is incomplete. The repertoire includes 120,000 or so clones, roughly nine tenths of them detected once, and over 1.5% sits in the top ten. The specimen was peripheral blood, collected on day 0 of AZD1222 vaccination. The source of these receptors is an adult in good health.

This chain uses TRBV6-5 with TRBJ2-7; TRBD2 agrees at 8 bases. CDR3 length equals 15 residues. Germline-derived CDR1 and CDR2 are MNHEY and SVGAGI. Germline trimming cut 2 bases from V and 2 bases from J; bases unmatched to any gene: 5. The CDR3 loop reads CASSYGSGGTYEQYF. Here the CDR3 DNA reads TGTGCCAGCAGTTACGGGAGCGGGGGAACCTACGAGCAGTACTTC.

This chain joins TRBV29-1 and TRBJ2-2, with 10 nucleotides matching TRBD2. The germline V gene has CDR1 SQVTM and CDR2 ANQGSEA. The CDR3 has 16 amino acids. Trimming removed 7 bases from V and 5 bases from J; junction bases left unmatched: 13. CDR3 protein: CSAVGGSGRYTGELFF. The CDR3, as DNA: TGCAGCGCTGTGGGGGGTAGCGGGAGGTATACCGGGGAGCTGTTTTTT.

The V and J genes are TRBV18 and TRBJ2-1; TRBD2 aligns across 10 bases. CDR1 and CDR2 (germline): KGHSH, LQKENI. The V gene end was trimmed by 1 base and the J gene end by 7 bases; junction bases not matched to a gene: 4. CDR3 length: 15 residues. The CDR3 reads CASSPRLAGENEQFF. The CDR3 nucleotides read TGTGCCAGCTCACCACGGCTAGCGGGGGAGAATGAGCAGTTCTTC.

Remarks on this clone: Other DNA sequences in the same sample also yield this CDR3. The CDR3 sequence is CASSLEIAGGNEQFF. CDR3 coding DNA: TGCGCCAGCAGCTTGGAGATAGCGGGAGGGAATGAGCAGTTCTTC. The J gene is TRBJ2-1, the V gene TRBV5-1, with 11 bases aligning to TRBD2. CDR1 is SGHRS, CDR2 YFSETQ, per germline. The CDR3 extends over 15 amino acids. V gave up 0 bases and J gave up 7 bases; unmatched junction bases: 3.

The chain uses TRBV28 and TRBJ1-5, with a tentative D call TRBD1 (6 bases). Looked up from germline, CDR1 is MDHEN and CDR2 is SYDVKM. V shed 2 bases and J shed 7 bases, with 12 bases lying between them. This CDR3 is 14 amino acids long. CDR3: CASSLRGFRQPQHF. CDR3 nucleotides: TGTGCCAGCAGTTTAAGGGGGTTCAGGCAGCCCCAGCATTTT.

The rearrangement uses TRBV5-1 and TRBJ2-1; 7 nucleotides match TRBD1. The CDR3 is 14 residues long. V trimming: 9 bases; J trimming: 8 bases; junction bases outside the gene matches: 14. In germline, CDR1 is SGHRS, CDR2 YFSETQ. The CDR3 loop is CATETGTVGDEQFF. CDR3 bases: TGCGCCACCGAGACGGGGACAGTCGGGGATGAGCAGTTCTTC.

The CDR3 bases are TGTGCCAGCAGCGACCGGGACCAAGCCCACAATGAGCAGTTCTTC. This gives the protein CASSDRDQAHNEQFF. The chain carries TRBV9 and TRBJ2-1; D may correspond to TRBD1 or TRBD2 (5 bases each). V was shortened by 3 bases and J by 5 bases, with 15 bases between the two germline ends. The CDR3 loop spans 15 amino acids. Germline V gene sequence: CDR1 SGDLS, CDR2 YYNGEE.

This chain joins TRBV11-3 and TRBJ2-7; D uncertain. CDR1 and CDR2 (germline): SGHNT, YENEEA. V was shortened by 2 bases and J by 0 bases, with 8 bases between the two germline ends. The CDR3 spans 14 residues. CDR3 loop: CASSLSGVSYEQYV. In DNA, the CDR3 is TGTGCCAGCAGCTTATCTGGGGTCTCCTACGAGCAGTACGTC.

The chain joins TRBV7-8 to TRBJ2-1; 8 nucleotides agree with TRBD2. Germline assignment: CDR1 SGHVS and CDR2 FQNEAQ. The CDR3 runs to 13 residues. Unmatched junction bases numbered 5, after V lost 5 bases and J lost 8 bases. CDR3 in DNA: TGTGCCAGCAGCCGAGGACTAGCCCATGAGCAGTTCTTC. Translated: CASSRGLAHEQFF.

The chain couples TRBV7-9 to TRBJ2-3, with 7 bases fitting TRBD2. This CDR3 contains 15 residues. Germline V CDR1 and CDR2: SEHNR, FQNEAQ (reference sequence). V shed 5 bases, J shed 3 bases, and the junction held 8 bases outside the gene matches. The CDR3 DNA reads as TGTGCCAGCAGCCCGTCGGGGGGTCGGACAGATACGCAGTATTTT. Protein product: CASSPSGGRTDTQYF. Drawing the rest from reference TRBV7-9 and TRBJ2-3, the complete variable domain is DTGVSQNPRHKITKRGQNVTFRCDPISEHNRLYWYRQTLGQGPEFLTYFQNEAQLEKSRLLSDRFSAERPKGSFSTLEIQRTEQGDSAMYLCASSPSGGRTDTQYFGPGTRLTVL.

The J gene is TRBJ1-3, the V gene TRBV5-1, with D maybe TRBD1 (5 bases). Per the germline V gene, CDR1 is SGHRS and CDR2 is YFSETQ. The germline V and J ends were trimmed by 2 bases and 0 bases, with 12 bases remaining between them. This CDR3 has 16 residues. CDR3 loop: CASSFDGTLSGNTIYF. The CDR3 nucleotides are TGCGCCAGCAGCTTCGACGGGACCCTCTCTGGAAACACCATATATTTT. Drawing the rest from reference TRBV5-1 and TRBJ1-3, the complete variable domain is KAGVTQTPRYLIKTRGQQVTLSCSPISGHRSVSWYQQTPGQGLQFLFEYFSETQRNKGNFPGRFSGRQFSNSRSEMNVSTLELGDSALYLCASSFDGTLSGNTIYFGEGSWLTVV.

CDR3 DNA sequence: TGTGCCAGCAGCTTAGGAGACAGGGGTAGCTCCTACAATGAGCAGTTCTTC. This sequence encodes CASSLGDRGSSYNEQFF. The V gene is TRBV7-8, the J gene TRBJ2-1; TRBD1 matches 8 bases. The length of the CDR3 is 17 residues. CDR1 is SGHVS, CDR2 FQNEAQ, per germline. V shed 1 base, J shed 0 bases, and the junction held 5 bases outside the gene matches. The full variable domain, completed using reference TRBV7-8 and TRBJ2-1, is GAGVSQSPRYKVAKRGQDVALRCDPISGHVSLFWYQQALGQGPEFLTYFQNEAQLDKSGLPSDRFFAERPEGSVSTLKIQRTQQEDSAVYLCASSLGDRGSSYNEQFFGPGTRLTVL.

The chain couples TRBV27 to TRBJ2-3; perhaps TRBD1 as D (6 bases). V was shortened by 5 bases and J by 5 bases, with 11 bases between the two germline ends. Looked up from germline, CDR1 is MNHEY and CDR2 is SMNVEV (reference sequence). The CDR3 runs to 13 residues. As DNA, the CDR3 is TGTGCCAGCAGTCGACAAGGGGGAGATACGCAGTATTTT. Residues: CASSRQGGDTQYF.

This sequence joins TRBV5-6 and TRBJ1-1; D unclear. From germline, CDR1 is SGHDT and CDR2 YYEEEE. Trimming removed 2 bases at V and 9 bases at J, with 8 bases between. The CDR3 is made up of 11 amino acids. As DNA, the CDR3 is TGTGCCAGCAGCTTACAAGATAAAGCTTTCTTT. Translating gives CASSLQDKAFF.

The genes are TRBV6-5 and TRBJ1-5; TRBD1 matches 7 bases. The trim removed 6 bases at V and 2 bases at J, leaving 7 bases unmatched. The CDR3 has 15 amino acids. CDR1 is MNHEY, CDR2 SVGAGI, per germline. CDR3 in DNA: TGTGCCAGCAGGTTGGGACAGACGGGCAATCAGCCCCAGCATTTT. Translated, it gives CASRLGQTGNQPQHF.

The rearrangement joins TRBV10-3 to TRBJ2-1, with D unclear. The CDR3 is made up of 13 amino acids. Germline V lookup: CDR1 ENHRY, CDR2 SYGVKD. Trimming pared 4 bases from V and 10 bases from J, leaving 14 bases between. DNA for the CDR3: TGTGCCATCAGTGGCAGTTGGGGTGGCGAGCAGTTCTTC. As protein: CAISGSWGGEQFF.

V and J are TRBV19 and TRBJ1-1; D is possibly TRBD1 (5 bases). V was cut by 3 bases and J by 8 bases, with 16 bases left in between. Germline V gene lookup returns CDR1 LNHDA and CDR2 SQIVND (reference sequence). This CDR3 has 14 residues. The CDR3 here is CASSMLGDRVEAFF. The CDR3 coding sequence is TGTGCCAGTAGTATGTTGGGGGATCGAGTAGAAGCTTTCTTT.

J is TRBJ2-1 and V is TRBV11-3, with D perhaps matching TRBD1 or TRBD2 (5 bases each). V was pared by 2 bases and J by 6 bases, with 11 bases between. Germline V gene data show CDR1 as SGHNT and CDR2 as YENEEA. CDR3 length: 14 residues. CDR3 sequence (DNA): TGTGCCAGCAGCTTACGCCTTGGGGGCAATGAGCAGTTCTTC. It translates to CASSLRLGGNEQFF.

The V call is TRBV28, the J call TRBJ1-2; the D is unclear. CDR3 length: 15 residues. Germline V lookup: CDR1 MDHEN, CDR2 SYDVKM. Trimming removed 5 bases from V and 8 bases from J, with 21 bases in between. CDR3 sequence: CASSLPGRTLEGYTF. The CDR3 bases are TGTGCCAGCAGTCTACCAGGCAGGACTCTAGAGGGCTACACCTTC.

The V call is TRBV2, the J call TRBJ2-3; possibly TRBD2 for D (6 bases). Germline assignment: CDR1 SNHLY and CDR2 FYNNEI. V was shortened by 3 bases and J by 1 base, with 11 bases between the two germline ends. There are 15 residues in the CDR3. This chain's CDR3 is CASSDGLAGTDTQYF. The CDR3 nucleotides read TGTGCCAGCAGTGACGGCTTAGCGGGCACAGATACGCAGTATTTT.

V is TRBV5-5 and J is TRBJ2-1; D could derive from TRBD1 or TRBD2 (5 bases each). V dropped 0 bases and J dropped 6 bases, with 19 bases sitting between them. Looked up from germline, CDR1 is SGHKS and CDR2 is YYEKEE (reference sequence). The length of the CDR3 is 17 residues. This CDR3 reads CASSLGQGLLEGNEQFF. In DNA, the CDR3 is TGTGCCAGCAGCTTGGGGCAGGGTTTACTAGAGGGCAATGAGCAGTTCTTC. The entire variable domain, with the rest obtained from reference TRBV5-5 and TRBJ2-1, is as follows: DAGVTQSPTHLIKTRGQQVTLRCSPISGHKSVSWYQQVLGQGPQFIFQYYEKEERGRGNFPDRFSARQFPNYSSELNVNALLLGDSALYLCASSLGQGLLEGNEQFFGPGTRLTVL.

The CDR3 DNA reads as TGTGCCAGCAGTGATCGGGCGGGAGTTGATACGCAGTATTTT. This sequence encodes CASSDRAGVDTQYF. The chain recombines TRBV2 with TRBJ2-3; 7 bases fit TRBD2. CDR3 length: 14 amino acids. Germline CDR1 is SNHLY and CDR2 is FYNNEI. The V segment lost 3 bases and the J segment 6 bases; nucleotides outside the gene matches: 6. The complete variable domain, with remaining parts taken from reference TRBV2 and TRBJ2-3, reads EPEVTQTPSHQVTQMGQEVILRCVPISNHLYFYWYRQILGQKVEFLVSFYNNEISEKSEIFDDQFSVERPDGSNFTLKIRSTKLEDSAMYFCASSDRAGVDTQYFGPGTRLTVL.

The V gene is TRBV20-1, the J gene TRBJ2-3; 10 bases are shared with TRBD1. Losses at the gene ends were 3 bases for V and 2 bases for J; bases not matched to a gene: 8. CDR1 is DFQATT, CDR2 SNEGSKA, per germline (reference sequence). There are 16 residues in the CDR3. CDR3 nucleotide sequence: TGCAGTGCTAGTAGTGCGGGACAGGGGAACACAGATACGCAGTATTTT. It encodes CSASSAGQGNTDTQYF.

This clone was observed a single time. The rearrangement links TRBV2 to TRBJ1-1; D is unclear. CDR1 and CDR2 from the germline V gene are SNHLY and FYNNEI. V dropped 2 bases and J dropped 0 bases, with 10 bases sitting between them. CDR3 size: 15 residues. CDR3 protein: CASSERGLMNTEAFF. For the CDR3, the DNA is TGTGCCAGCAGTGAACGGGGTCTAATGAACACTGAAGCTTTCTTT.

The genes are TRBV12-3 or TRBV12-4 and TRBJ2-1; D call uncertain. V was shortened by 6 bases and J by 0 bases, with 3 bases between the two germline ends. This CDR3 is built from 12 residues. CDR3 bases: TGTGCCAGCAGCGGCTCCTACAATGAGCAGTTCTTC. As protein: CASSGSYNEQFF.

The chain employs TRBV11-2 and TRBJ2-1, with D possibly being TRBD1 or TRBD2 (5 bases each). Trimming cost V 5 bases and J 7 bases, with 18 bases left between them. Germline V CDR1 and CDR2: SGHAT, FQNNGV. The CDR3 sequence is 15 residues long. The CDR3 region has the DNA TGTGCCAGCAGCCCGGTTCGGGGCCGCGGAAATGAGCAGTTCTTC. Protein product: CASSPVRGRGNEQFF.

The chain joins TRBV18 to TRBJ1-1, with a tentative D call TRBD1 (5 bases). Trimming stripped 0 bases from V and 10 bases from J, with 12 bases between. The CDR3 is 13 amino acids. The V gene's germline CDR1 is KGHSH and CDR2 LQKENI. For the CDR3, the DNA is TGTGCCAGCTCACCACCGGGCAGGGACGGAGCTTTCTTT. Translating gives CASSPPGRDGAFF.

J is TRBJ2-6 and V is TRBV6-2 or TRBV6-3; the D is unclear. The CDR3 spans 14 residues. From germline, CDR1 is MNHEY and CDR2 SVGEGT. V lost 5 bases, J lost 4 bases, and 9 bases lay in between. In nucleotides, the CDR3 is TGTGCCAGCAGTAATCCAGCGGGGGCCAACGTCCTGACTTTC. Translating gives CASSNPAGANVLTF.